This entry describes one T cell receptor (beta chain). Its antigen remains unidentified. Repertoires were generated with immunoSEQ multiplex PCR, while TCRdb's copy carries only in-frame clones and drops some. Here the sample spans more than 40,000 clones, around nine tenths being singletons. Every patient relapsed after autologous stem cell transplantation, and brentuximab vedotin exposure varied. This entry comes from a study of PD-1 blockade in classical Hodgkin lymphoma. General study points: By C4D1, CD4+ diversity increased significantly, especially in complete responders.

CDR1 is SGHRS, CDR2 YFSETQ, per germline. The CDR3 length is 15 residues. The V gene lost 0 bases and the J gene lost 1 base, with 10 bases spanning the gap. The rearrangement joins TRBV5-1 to TRBJ2-5; D possibly corresponds to TRBD1 (6 bases). This receptor was obtained from a human donor with classical Hodgkin lymphoma. Source: peripheral blood mononuclear cells (PBMCs), taken at baseline. The CDR3 here is CASSLGQGIQETQYF. The CDR3 DNA reads TGCGCCAGCAGCTTGGGGCAGGGGATCCAAGAGACCCAGTACTTC. The complete variable domain, with remaining parts taken from reference TRBV5-1 and TRBJ2-5, reads KAGVTQTPRYLIKTRGQQVTLSCSPISGHRSVSWYQQTPGQGLQFLFEYFSETQRNKGNFPGRFSGRQFSNSRSEMNVSTLELGDSALYLCASSLGQGIQETQYFGPGTRLLVL.